Following are 3 T cell receptor beta chains from one sample sequenced in a study of lymphopenia after photon versus proton radiotherapy. Assay used: immunoSEQ multiplex PCR; TCRdb lists only in-frame clones, some missing. The sample includes approximately 20,000 clones, about nine tenths of them seen just once. Specimen: peripheral blood, collected from a patient treated with proton-based radiotherapy. Every receptor here comes from a woman aged 70 to 79 with pancreatic cancer. Some clones in this sample may be carry-over from other donors' samples.

V is TRBV11-2 and J is TRBJ1-4; 9 bases match TRBD1. With 5 bases clipped from V and 8 bases from J, the junction kept 6 bases outside the gene matches. CDR1 SGHAT and CDR2 FQNNGV come from the germline V gene. This CDR3 is built from 14 residues. The CDR3 DNA is TGTGCCAGCAGCGTGGACAGGGGATCGGAAAAACTGTTTTTT. Translating gives CASSVDRGSEKLFF.

V is TRBV11-1 and J is TRBJ2-1; no reliable D call. The CDR3 is 13 residues long. Trimming took off 5 bases at V and 9 bases at J, with 14 bases between the two ends. Germline loops: CDR1 SGHAT, CDR2 FQDESV (reference sequence). CDR3 in DNA: TGTGCCAGCAGCCCGGCTACCTTCGGTGAGCAGTTCTTC. It specifies CASSPATFGEQFF.

The chain joins TRBV5-1 to TRBJ2-5; D uncertain. The DNA end is more similar to TRBJ2-7, so the J call may be wrong. The CDR3 contains 15 residues. Germline CDR1 is SGHRS and CDR2 is YFSETQ. CDR3 bases: TGCGCCAGCAGCTCCGGACCCACGAGCTCCTACGAGCAGTACTTC. The encoded protein is CASSSGPTSSYEQYF.